A selection of T cell receptor beta chains follows, all from one sample in a study of cytomegalovirus exposure and HLA in healthy donors. This table comes from immunoSEQ multiplex PCR, and its TCRdb copy is limited to in-frame clones, with some not included. The table records some 91,000 clones, 65% to 80% of them present only once. Sequenced: PBMCs. These receptor sequences come from a middle-aged man in good health and CMV-seropositive. The CDR3 runs from the conserved cysteine through the conserved F or W. D genes are given only for firm matches.

. TRBJ1-2 TRBV7-8 CASSVDSYGYTF
TRBD2 TRBJ2-3 TRBV5-4 CASLSGGAGDTQYF
. TRBJ2-1 TRBV6-5 CASTRYNEQFF
TRBD2 . TRBV29-1 CSVGEREPPEQYF
TRBD2 TRBJ2-7 TRBV5-4 CASSTRLAGAGYEQYF
. TRBJ2-2 TRBV7-2 CASSPGNTGELFF
. TRBJ1-6 TRBV6-9 CASSADRDINSPLHF
. TRBJ1-1 TRBV6-5 CASRRQDRPTEAFF
TRBD2 TRBJ2-7 TRBV29-1 CSVEVGGAPYEQYF
. TRBJ2-7 TRBV7-8 CASSLSVSSTYEQYF
TRBD2 TRBJ2-1 TRBV11-3 CASSRVGASGYNEQFF
TRBD2 TRBJ2-1 TRBV28 CASSPGTSPNEQFF
TRBD1 TRBJ2-1 TRBV6-1 CASSFDRVGEQFF
TRBD2 TRBJ2-1 TRBV6-4 CASSDGGGYNEQFF
. TRBJ1-6 TRBV19 CATRTGTNSPLHF
. TRBJ1-5 TRBV4-1 CASSQEQGKSQPQHF
TRBD2 TRBJ2-1 TRBV4-1 CASSPGLAGGPYNEQFF
TRBD1 TRBJ2-2 TRBV7-2 CASSLGQGSGELFF
TRBD1 TRBJ2-7 TRBV6-5 CVSRPGQGHDEQYF
TRBD1 TRBJ2-2 TRBV6-1 CASSDPGTGLPGELFF
TRBD1 TRBJ2-7 TRBV19 CASSIGGTGMTYEQYF
TRBD1 TRBJ1-6 TRBV5-8 CASSSGQGLSPLHF
. TRBJ2-7 TRBV9 CASSGSDSISYEQYF
. TRBJ2-1 TRBV6-8 CASTDRQARRYNEQFF
TRBD2 TRBJ2-3 TRBV6-4 CASSARLAGARFYF
TRBD1 TRBJ2-7 TRBV27 CASMRGQGPLGSYEQYF
TRBD1 TRBJ2-5 TRBV6-5 CASSYSGTGEKTQYF
TRBD1 TRBJ1-1 TRBV27 CASSQDRVVTEAFF
TRBD2 TRBJ2-5 TRBV25-1 CASSESFGGGETQYF
. TRBJ1-3 TRBV19 CASSIRGRSSGNTIYF
. TRBJ1-1 TRBV2 CASSGQAVNTEAFF
TRBD1 TRBJ2-7 TRBV5-5 CASSLPDRAYEQYF
TRBD1 TRBJ1-2 TRBV7-8 CASSLGTRGRGTIKDYGYTF
. TRBJ1-1 TRBV12-5 CASGLVQREGAFF
TRBD1 TRBJ2-7 TRBV5-1 CASSLQGDSNEQYF
. TRBJ2-7 TRBV28 CASSLSSEQYF
TRBD1 TRBJ1-5 TRBV7-6 CASSPTGFGQPQHF
. TRBJ1-5 TRBV2 CASRYQDSSNQPQHF
. TRBJ2-7 TRBV7-8 CASSRVYEQYF
. TRBJ1-3 TRBV5-6 CASSLVGGVLGNTIYF
TRBD2 TRBJ2-5 TRBV28 CASSSFWGGQETQYF
. TRBJ1-6 TRBV5-1 CASSLGGGFSPLHF
. TRBJ2-3 TRBV29-1 CSVFGESTDTQYF
TRBD1 TRBJ2-2 TRBV18 CASSPRDRENTGELFF
. TRBJ1-1 TRBV28 CASSRGVGAAMNTEAFF